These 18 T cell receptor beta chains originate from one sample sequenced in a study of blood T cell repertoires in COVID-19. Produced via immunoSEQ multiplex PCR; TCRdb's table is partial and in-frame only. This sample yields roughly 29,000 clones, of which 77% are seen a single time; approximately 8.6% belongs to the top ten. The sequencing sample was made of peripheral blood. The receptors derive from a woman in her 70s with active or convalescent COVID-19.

CDR3: CASSLLRVEEQFF. The CDR3 nucleotides read TGTGCCAGCAGCTTATTACGGGTTGAGGAGCAGTTCTTC. The rearrangement links TRBV7-2 to TRBJ2-1; D is unresolved. Germline V gives CDR1 SGHTA, CDR2 FQGNSA. The CDR3 covers 13 residues. The germline V and J ends were trimmed by 2 bases and 10 bases, with 12 bases remaining between them.

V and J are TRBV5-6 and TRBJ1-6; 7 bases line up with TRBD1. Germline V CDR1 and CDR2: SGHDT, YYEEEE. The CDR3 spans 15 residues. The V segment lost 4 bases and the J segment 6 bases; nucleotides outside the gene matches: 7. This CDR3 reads CASSSTDRTNSPLHF. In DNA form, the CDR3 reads TGTGCCAGCAGCAGCACGGACAGGACTAATTCACCCCTCCACTTT.

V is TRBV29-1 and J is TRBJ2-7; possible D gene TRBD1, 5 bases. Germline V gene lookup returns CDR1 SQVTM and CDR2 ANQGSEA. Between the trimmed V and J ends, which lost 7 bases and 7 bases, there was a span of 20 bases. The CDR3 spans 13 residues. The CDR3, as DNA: TGCAGCGCCCAGGGATCGACGCCGTGGGAGCAGTACTTC. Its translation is CSAQGSTPWEQYF.

CDR3 region: CASSILGLVSDTQYF. DNA for the CDR3: TGTGCCAGTAGTATACTGGGACTAGTTTCAGATACGCAGTATTTT. The J gene is TRBJ2-3, the V gene TRBV19; 8 bases match TRBD2. The V segment lost 2 bases and the J segment 4 bases; nucleotides outside the gene matches: 5. Per the germline V gene, CDR1 is LNHDA and CDR2 is SQIVND (reference sequence). The CDR3 sequence is 15 residues long.

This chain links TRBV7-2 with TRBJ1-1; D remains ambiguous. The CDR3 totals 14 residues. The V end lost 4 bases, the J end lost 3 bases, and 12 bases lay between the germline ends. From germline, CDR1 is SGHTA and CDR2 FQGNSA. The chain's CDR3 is CASSYKDKYTEAFF. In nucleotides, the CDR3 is TGTGCCAGCAGCTACAAAGACAAATACACTGAAGCTTTCTTT.

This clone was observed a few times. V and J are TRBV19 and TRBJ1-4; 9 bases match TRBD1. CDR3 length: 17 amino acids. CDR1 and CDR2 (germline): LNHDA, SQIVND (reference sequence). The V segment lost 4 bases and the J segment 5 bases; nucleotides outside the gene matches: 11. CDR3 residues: CASSSGTGTFGNEKLFF. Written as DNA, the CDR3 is TGTGCCAGTAGTAGCGGGACAGGGACTTTTGGGAATGAAAAACTGTTTTTT.

CDR3 protein: CATLPQGYEQYF. The CDR3 nucleotides read TGTGCCACCCTCCCACAGGGCTACGAGCAGTACTTC. The V call is TRBV6-5, the J call TRBJ2-7; D may be TRBD1 (6 bases). The V end was cut by 10 bases, the J end by 3 bases, with 13 bases between. This CDR3 has 12 amino acids. CDR1 and CDR2 from the germline V gene are MNHEY and SVGAGI.

CDR3 in DNA: TGTGCCAGCAGCTTACCGACTAGCGGGGGGAGCAATGAGCAGTTCTTC. It translates to CASSLPTSGGSNEQFF. The chain is built from TRBV11-3 and TRBJ2-1; 13 bases map to TRBD2. Germline V gene data show CDR1 as SGHNT and CDR2 as YENEEA. This CDR3 has 16 residues. V dropped 2 bases and J dropped 6; count of bases not matched to a gene: 4.

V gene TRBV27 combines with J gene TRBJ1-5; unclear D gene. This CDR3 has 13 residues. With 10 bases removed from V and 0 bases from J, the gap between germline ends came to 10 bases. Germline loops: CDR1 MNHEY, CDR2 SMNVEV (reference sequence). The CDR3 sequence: CATREHSNQPQHF. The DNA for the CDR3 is TGTGCCACCCGGGAGCATAGCAATCAGCCCCAGCATTTT.

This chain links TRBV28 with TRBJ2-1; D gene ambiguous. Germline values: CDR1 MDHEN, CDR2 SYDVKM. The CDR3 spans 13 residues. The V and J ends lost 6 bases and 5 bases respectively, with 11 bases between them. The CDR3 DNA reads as TGTGCCAGCAGACTTACTATGAACAATGAGCAGTTCTTC. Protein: CASRLTMNNEQFF.

Written as DNA, the CDR3 is TGTGCCAGCAGCCAAGGACAGGAATACGAAAAACTGTTTTTT. This translates into CASSQGQEYEKLFF. The chain links TRBV7-9 to TRBJ1-4, with 7 bases identical to TRBD1. CDR1 is SEHNR, CDR2 FQNEAQ, per germline (reference sequence). The CDR3 length is 14 residues. V lost 5 bases and J lost 8; bases outside the gene matches: 8.

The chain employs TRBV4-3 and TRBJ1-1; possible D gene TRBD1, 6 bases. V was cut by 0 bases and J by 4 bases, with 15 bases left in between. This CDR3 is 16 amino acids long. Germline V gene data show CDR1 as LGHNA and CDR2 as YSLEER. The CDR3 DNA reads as TGCGCCAGCAGCCAAGATATTCGGGGGGCCGGCACTGAAGCTTTCTTT. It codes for CASSQDIRGAGTEAFF.

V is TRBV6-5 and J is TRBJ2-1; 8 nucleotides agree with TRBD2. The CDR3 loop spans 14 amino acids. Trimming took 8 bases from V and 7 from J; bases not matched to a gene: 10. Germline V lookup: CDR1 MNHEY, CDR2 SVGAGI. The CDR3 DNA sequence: TGTGCCAGCGGAACGGGAGGGCCGGGGAATGAGCAGTTCTTC. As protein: CASGTGGPGNEQFF.

The CDR3 here is CASSAGTGGASGELFF. CDR3 nucleotides: TGTGCCAGCAGCGCCGGGACAGGGGGCGCGTCAGGGGAGCTGTTTTTT. J is TRBJ2-2 and V is TRBV6-2 or TRBV6-3; TRBD1 aligns across 12 bases. V was clipped by 6 bases and J by 8 bases; unmatched bases: 10. The CDR3 sequence is 16 residues long. CDR1 is MNHEY, CDR2 SVGEGT, per germline.

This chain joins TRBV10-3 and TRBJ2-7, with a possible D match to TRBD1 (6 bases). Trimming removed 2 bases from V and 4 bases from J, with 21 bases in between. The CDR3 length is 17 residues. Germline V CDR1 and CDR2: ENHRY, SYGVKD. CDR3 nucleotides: TGTGCCATCAGTGAGAACCACCTTAGGGGGAGTAGGTACGAGCAGTACTTC. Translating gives CAISENHLRGSRYEQYF.

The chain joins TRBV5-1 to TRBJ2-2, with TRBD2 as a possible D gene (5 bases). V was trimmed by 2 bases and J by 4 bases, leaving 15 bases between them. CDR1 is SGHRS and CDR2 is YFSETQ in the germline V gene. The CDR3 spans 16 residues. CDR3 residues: CASSFPAQRATGELFF. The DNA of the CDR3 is TGCGCCAGCAGCTTCCCGGCCCAGAGGGCCACCGGGGAGCTGTTTTTT.

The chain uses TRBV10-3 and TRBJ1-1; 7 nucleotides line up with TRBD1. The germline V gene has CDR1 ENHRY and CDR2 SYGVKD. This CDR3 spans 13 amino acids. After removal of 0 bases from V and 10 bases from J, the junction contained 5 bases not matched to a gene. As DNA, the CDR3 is TGTGCCATCAGTGAGTCAGGACAGGAAGGAGCTTTCTTT. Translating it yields CAISESGQEGAFF.

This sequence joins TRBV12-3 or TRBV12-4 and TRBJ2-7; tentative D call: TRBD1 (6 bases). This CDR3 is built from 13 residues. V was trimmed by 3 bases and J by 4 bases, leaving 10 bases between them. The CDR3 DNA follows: TGTGCCAGCAGTTTCAAGAGGGGGTACGAGCAGTACTTC. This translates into CASSFKRGYEQYF.